Each of the 28 T cell receptor beta chains below was sequenced from the same sample in a study of response to subunit inactivated influenza vaccine. TCRdb called the RT-PCR reads again in MiXCR, with one record for every CDR3 protein. The table includes roughly 570,000 distinct CDR3 sequences, under 15% detected once. The sequencing used PBMCs from blood, collected 45 days after vaccination. The receptors were gathered from a man aged 50-59 years who received an inactivated influenza vaccine.

This clonotype was detected only a few times. V usage is TRBV20-1 and J usage is TRBJ1-2; 7 bases are shared with TRBD1. The CDR3 loop spans 14 amino acids. V was clipped by 3 bases and J by 7 bases; unmatched bases: 11. CDR1 is DFQATT, CDR2 SNEGSKA, per germline (reference sequence). In nucleotides, the CDR3 is TGCAGTGCTAGGGGGAGGTTAGGGGACAGTGGCTACACCTTC. It translates to CSARGRLGDSGYTF.

V usage is TRBV20-1 and J usage is TRBJ2-1, with D unclear. This CDR3 has 15 residues. CDR1 DFQATT and CDR2 SNEGSKA come from the germline V gene (reference sequence). Trimming took off 0 bases at V and 6 bases at J, with 15 bases between the two ends. The CDR3 sequence is CSARDGEMIGNEQFF. CDR3 DNA: TGCAGTGCTAGAGATGGCGAGATGATCGGCAATGAGCAGTTCTTC.

The table lists this clonotype with a few counts. The CDR3 bases are TGTGCCAGCAGCATTGGACAGGGTCGGTACGAGCAGTACTTC. Translating gives CASSIGQGRYEQYF. This chain links TRBV13 with TRBJ2-7; 8 nucleotides align to TRBD1. Trimming removed 5 bases from V and 4 bases from J; junction bases left unmatched: 7. The length of the CDR3 is 14 residues. Germline V CDR1 and CDR2: PRHDT, FYEKMQ (reference sequence).

This clonotype has at least ten counts. CDR3 amino acids: CASSWTFGETQYF. The CDR3 nucleotides read TGCGCCAGCAGCTGGACATTCGGGGAGACCCAGTACTTC. The chain carries TRBV5-1 and TRBJ2-5; tentatively, D is TRBD1 (5 bases). The CDR3 is 13 residues long. The germline CDR1 and CDR2 sequences are SGHRS and YFSETQ. V shed 3 bases and J shed 5 bases, with 11 bases lying between them.

This clonotype was detected many times. CDR3 sequence: CASSERPGPTNEKLFF. Written as DNA, the CDR3 is TGTGCCAGCAGCGAACGTCCTGGTCCGACTAATGAAAAACTGTTTTTT. The V gene is TRBV7-2, the J gene TRBJ1-4; D is unresolved. Trimming removed 5 bases at V and 2 bases at J, with 15 bases between. CDR1 is SGHTA and CDR2 is FQGNSA in the germline V gene. This CDR3 spans 16 amino acids.

This clonotype was recorded many times. The V and J genes are TRBV5-1 and TRBJ1-1; a weak D match, TRBD1 (6 bases). V lost 5 bases and J lost 7, with 21 bases in between. Germline values: CDR1 SGHRS, CDR2 YFSETQ. The CDR3 covers 15 residues. The DNA of the CDR3 is TGCGCCAGCAGGTCCACAGGGACCTCCTCGGGTGAAGCTTTCTTT. Its protein is CASRSTGTSSGEAFF.

The J gene is TRBJ2-1, the V gene TRBV6-2 or TRBV6-3; D is perhaps TRBD2 (6 bases). The V end lost 6 bases, the J end lost 3 bases, and 15 bases lay between the germline ends. Germline V gives CDR1 MNHEY, CDR2 SVGEGT. This CDR3 spans 15 amino acids. CDR3 residues: CASSHLLADYNEQFF. The CDR3 DNA reads as TGTGCCAGCAGCCATTTGTTAGCGGACTACAATGAGCAGTTCTTC.

This clonotype was recorded a few times. The chain joins TRBV20-1 to TRBJ1-1; D not resolved. The germline V gene has CDR1 DFQATT and CDR2 SNEGSKA (reference sequence). Trimming stripped 3 bases from V and 1 base from J, with 6 bases between. CDR3 size: 12 residues. CDR3 loop: CSASDSNTEAFF. The CDR3 DNA follows: TGCAGTGCTAGCGACTCGAACACTGAAGCTTTCTTT.

In DNA, the CDR3 is TGTGCCAGCAGCCAACGTCCCGGGGGCAGACAGAGAACCTACGAGCAGTACTTC. Its translation is CASSQRPGGRQRTYEQYF. The chain recombines TRBV4-2 with TRBJ2-7; either TRBD1 or TRBD2 may fit D (6 bases each). Trimming took 2 bases from V and 2 from J, leaving 22 bases between them. Germline V gives CDR1 LGHNA, CDR2 YNFKEQ. The CDR3 has 18 amino acids.

The chain uses TRBV20-1 and TRBJ2-1; the D is unclear. V dropped 8 bases and J dropped 2 bases, with 16 bases sitting between them. Per germline, CDR1 DFQATT and CDR2 SNEGSKA (reference sequence). This CDR3 contains 14 residues. For the CDR3, the DNA is TGCAGTCCCCGTTCCGCGGTACCCTACAATGAGCAGTTCTTC. It codes for CSPRSAVPYNEQFF.

Many counts were recorded for this clonotype. The chain couples TRBV7-9 to TRBJ1-4, with D tentatively TRBD1 (5 bases). Deletions cut 6 bases from V and 12 bases from J, with 20 bases between. The CDR3 contains 14 residues. The germline V gene has CDR1 SEHNR and CDR2 FQNEAQ (reference sequence). The CDR3 reads CASRPSVGGRELFF. CDR3 bases: TGTGCCAGCAGGCCTTCAGTGGGGGGACGAGAACTGTTTTTT.

This clonotype has ten or more counts. V is TRBV18 and J is TRBJ1-2; 9 bases fit TRBD1. J lost 4 bases, V lost 6 bases, and 9 bases had no gene match. Germline CDR1 reads KGHSH; CDR2 reads LQKENI. CDR3 length equals 15 residues. The CDR3 loop is CASSLDGTGIYGYTF. For the CDR3, the DNA is TGTGCCAGCTCGCTGGACGGGACAGGGATCTATGGCTACACCTTC.

This clonotype was seen more than once but under ten times. The chain uses TRBV7-9 and TRBJ2-1, with 11 bases lining up with TRBD1. Losses at the gene ends were 5 bases for V and 4 bases for J; bases not matched to a gene: 10. Germline V gives CDR1 SEHNR, CDR2 FQNEAQ (reference sequence). The CDR3 loop spans 17 amino acids. The CDR3 loop reads CASSRKIRDRGYNEQFF. CDR3 bases: TGTGCCAGCAGCCGAAAAATCCGGGACAGGGGGTACAATGAGCAGTTCTTC.

This clonotype was counted many times. This chain links TRBV12-3 or TRBV12-4 with TRBJ2-1; D remains unclear. The V gene lost 5 bases and the J gene lost 1 base, with 6 bases spanning the gap. There are 13 residues in the CDR3. The CDR3 region has the DNA TGTGCCAGCAGTAAAGGGTCCTACAATGAGCAGTTCTTC. Amino acids: CASSKGSYNEQFF.

This clonotype was detected only a few times. The chain recombines TRBV3-1 with TRBJ2-1; 12 bases map to TRBD2. CDR3 length: 15 residues. After removal of 1 base from V and 6 bases from J, the junction contained 1 base not matched to a gene. Germline lookup yields CDR1 LGHDT and CDR2 YNNKEL (reference sequence). CDR3 sequence: CASSQVLAGGNEQFF. The DNA of the CDR3 is TGTGCCAGCAGCCAAGTACTAGCGGGGGGCAATGAGCAGTTCTTC.

The CDR3 sequence is CATRGAGRYSNQPQHF. In DNA, the CDR3 is TGTGCCACGAGGGGGGCAGGGAGGTATAGCAATCAGCCCCAGCATTTT. The J gene is TRBJ1-5, the V gene TRBV27, with D perhaps matching TRBD1 (6 bases). The CDR3 extends over 16 amino acids. Germline V CDR1 and CDR2: MNHEY, SMNVEV (reference sequence). Trimming took off 10 bases at V and 0 bases at J, with 19 bases between the two ends.

This clonotype was recorded a few times. The rearrangement uses TRBV12-3 or TRBV12-4 and TRBJ1-6; D not resolved. The CDR3 runs to 15 residues. Trimming removed 5 bases from V and 8 bases from J, with 16 bases in between. The CDR3: CASSRGPGRDSPLHF. The CDR3 nucleotides read TGTGCCAGCAGTCGAGGACCGGGAAGAGATTCACCCCTCCACTTT.

Here the CDR3 reads CSASRPAYF. In nucleotides, the CDR3 is TGCAGTGCTAGTCGGCCAGCGTACTTC. J is TRBJ2-5 and V is TRBV20-1; D unresolved. The germline V gene has CDR1 DFQATT and CDR2 SNEGSKA (reference sequence). Trimming stripped 3 bases from V and 13 bases from J, with 9 bases between. CDR3 size: 9 residues.

V gene TRBV7-2 combines with J gene TRBJ2-7, with a weak D call TRBD2 (5 bases). Germline CDR1 and CDR2: SGHTA and FQGNSA. CDR3 length: 16 amino acids. Trimming removed 2 bases at V and 0 bases at J, with 14 bases between. CDR3 region: CASSLSSGTNSYEQYF. CDR3 nucleotide sequence: TGTGCCAGCAGCTTATCCTCGGGAACGAACTCCTACGAGCAGTACTTC. Complete variable domain (other parts from reference TRBV7-2 and TRBJ2-7): GAGVSQSPSNKVTEKGKDVELRCDPISGHTALYWYRQSLGQGLEFLIYFQGNSAPDKSGLPSDRFSAERTGGSVSTLTIQRTQQEDSAVYLCASSLSSGTNSYEQYFGPGTRLTVT.

This clonotype was found a few times. V is TRBV5-1 and J is TRBJ2-7; D is perhaps TRBD1 (6 bases). The CDR3 spans 15 residues. Trimming left V 0 bases short and J 5 bases short, with 15 bases between. The germline gives CDR1 SGHRS, CDR2 YFSETQ. CDR3 residues: CASSLASQGIDEQYF. The CDR3 nucleotides are TGCGCCAGCAGCTTGGCCTCACAGGGAATCGACGAGCAGTACTTC.

In this sample, this clonotype turned up a few times. The chain combines TRBV7-2 with TRBJ2-3, with 11 bases fitting TRBD2. After removal of 0 bases from V and 4 bases from J, the junction contained 3 bases not matched to a gene. CDR3 length equals 16 residues. Germline assignment: CDR1 SGHTA and CDR2 FQGNSA. The chain's CDR3 is CASSLAGLAVADTQYF. DNA of the CDR3: TGTGCCAGCAGCTTAGCGGGACTAGCGGTGGCAGATACGCAGTATTTT.

This chain uses TRBV7-9 with TRBJ2-1, with TRBD1 matching 8 bases. V gave up 1 base and J gave up 2 bases; unmatched junction bases: 4. The CDR3 is 16 residues long. Per germline, CDR1 SEHNR and CDR2 FQNEAQ (reference sequence). In nucleotides, the CDR3 is TGTGCCAGCAGCTTAGATACAGGGGGGCCCTACAATGAGCAGTTCTTC. The encoded protein is CASSLDTGGPYNEQFF.

V is TRBV24-1 and J is TRBJ1-5; 10 bases map to TRBD1. CDR3 size: 13 residues. Losses at the gene ends were 5 bases for V and 8 bases for J; bases not matched to a gene: 2. Germline CDR1 is KGHDR and CDR2 is SFDVKD. The CDR3 spells CATSGTGGEPQHF. In DNA form, the CDR3 reads TGTGCCACCAGTGGGACAGGGGGGGAGCCCCAGCATTTT.

This clonotype came up a few times. This chain uses TRBV12-3 or TRBV12-4 with TRBJ1-5; D uncertain. V was clipped by 5 bases and J by 6 bases, with 14 bases between them. The CDR3 has 14 residues. This chain's CDR3 is CASSPLGPSQPQHF. CDR3 DNA sequence: TGTGCCAGCAGTCCCCTAGGGCCGAGTCAGCCCCAGCATTTT.

The CDR3 loop reads CASRQPTGSDTEAFF. DNA for the CDR3: TGCGCCAGCAGACAACCGACAGGGTCGGACACTGAAGCTTTCTTT. The V call is TRBV4-1, the J call TRBJ1-1; 7 bases are shared with TRBD1. With 6 bases clipped from V and 3 bases from J, the junction kept 10 bases outside the gene matches. Germline loops: CDR1 MGHRA, CDR2 YSYEKL. This CDR3 spans 15 amino acids.

The V call is TRBV29-1, the J call TRBJ2-7; 13 bases align to TRBD2. The trim removed 4 bases at V and 0 bases at J, leaving 3 bases unmatched. CDR3 length: 15 amino acids. The germline V gene encodes CDR1 SQVTM and CDR2 ANQGSEA. For the CDR3, the DNA is TGCAGCGTTGGGGGGACTAGCGGGGCCTCCTACGAGCAGTACTTC. It specifies CSVGGTSGASYEQYF.

This chain joins TRBV4-2 and TRBJ2-7; TRBD2 agrees at 9 bases. This CDR3 region has 15 residues. Trimming at V came to 1 base and at J to 2 bases, leaving 3 bases not matched to a gene. Germline loops: CDR1 LGHNA, CDR2 YNFKEQ. The CDR3 nucleotides read TGTGCCAGCAGCCAAGGGACTAGCGAGGCCTACGAGCAGTACTTC. It is translated as CASSQGTSEAYEQYF.

This clonotype was recorded a few times. The V gene is TRBV28, the J gene TRBJ2-3; 8 bases agree with TRBD1. Losses at the gene ends were 4 bases for V and 7 bases for J; bases not matched to a gene: 13. The CDR3 has 16 amino acids. Germline CDR1 and CDR2: MDHEN and SYDVKM. As DNA, the CDR3 is TGTGCCAGCAGTTCCGCCCTTCCGGGGGACAGGAATACGCAGTATTTT. Protein: CASSSALPGDRNTQYF.